This is a list of T cell receptor beta chains from one sample in a study of shared clonotypes between healthy human individuals. Profiling relied on immunoSEQ multiplex PCR, and the TCRdb table lists in-frame clones only, not all of them. The repertoire includes about half a million clones, approximately 82% of them detected once, and more than 10% sits in the top ten. The sequencing input was PBMCs. These receptor sequences come from a woman aged 40 to 50 in good health. Some clones in this sample may be carry-over from other donors' samples. Each CDR3 is given with its conserved first and last residue. D genes are given only for firm matches. Clone size is given for some rows only: seen once, a few or many times, or a class if the clone is expanded.

NA TRBJ2-3 TRBV5-3 NA CARSSNRDRDF TGTGCCAGAAGCTCAAACCGGGACCGGGATTTT
NA TRBJ1-5 TRBV6-1 NA CASRENWGGQPQHF TGTGCCAGCAGAGAAAATTGGGGTGGGCAGCCCCAGCATTTT
NA TRBJ2-1 TRBV27 NA CASSPRSSTGLRPNEQFF TGTGCCAGCAGCCCCCGCTCATCGACAGGTCTTAGACCCAATGAGCAGTTCTTC
TRBD1 TRBJ1-1 TRBV28 NA CASTRQGARTEAFF TGTGCCAGCACCAGACAGGGGGCGCGCACTGAAGCTTTCTTT
NA TRBJ2-3 TRBV5-1 NA CASSPHPDSSTDTQYF TGCGCCAGCAGCCCCCACCCGGACAGTTCCACAGATACGCAGTATTTT
TRBD2 TRBJ2-5 TRBV6-6 NA CASRILAGGETQYF TGTGCCAGCAGAATACTAGCGGGAGGGGAGACCCAGTACTTC
NA TRBJ2-5 TRBV6-5 NA CASSYSGSKETQYF TGTGCCAGCAGTTACTCGGGAAGCAAAGAGACCCAGTACTTC
NA TRBJ2-1 TRBV5-1 NA CASSFGDFSYNEQFF TGCGCCAGCAGCTTCGGGGACTTTTCCTACAATGAGCAGTTCTTC
TRBD1 TRBJ1-4 TRBV28 once CASSQTTDRRHDEKLFF TGTGCCAGCAGCCAAACCACGGACAGGCGGCATGATGAAAAACTGTTTTTT
NA TRBJ2-1 TRBV15 NA CATSRGRLSSYNEQFF TGTGCCACCAGCCGGGGGCGGCTTAGCTCCTACAATGAGCAGTTCTTC
TRBD1 TRBJ2-5 TRBV5-4 NA CASSLGGQGETQYF TGTGCCAGCAGCTTGGGAGGACAGGGAGAGACCCAGTACTTC
TRBD1 TRBJ2-2 TRBV5-1 few CASSLTGESTGELFF TGCGCCAGCAGTTTGACAGGGGAGAGCACCGGGGAGCTGTTTTTT
NA TRBJ2-3 TRBV4-3 NA CASSRRAESTDTQYF TGCGCCAGCAGTCGTAGGGCGGAAAGCACAGATACGCAGTATTTT
TRBD2 TRBJ2-1 TRBV5-1 NA CASSPAASGGDEQFF TGCGCCAGCAGCCCGGCGGCTAGCGGAGGGGATGAGCAGTTCTTC
TRBD2 TRBJ2-1 TRBV28 once CASSASGLAGTRPHHNEQFF TGTGCCAGCAGTGCCTCGGGACTAGCGGGCACGCGTCCACATCACAATGAGCAGTTCTTC
NA TRBJ1-4 TRBV5-1 NA CASSLQDQNEKLFF TGCGCCAGCAGCTTACAGGATCAGAATGAAAAACTGTTTTTT
NA TRBJ1-6 TRBV6-1 NA CASSVSRNSPLHF TGTGCCAGCAGTGTGAGCAGAAATTCACCCCTCCACTTT
NA TRBJ1-6 TRBV7-3 NA CASSLVGVNSPLHF TGTGCCAGCAGCTTAGTAGGGGTTAATTCACCCCTCCACTTT
NA TRBJ2-2 TRBV5-4 NA CASSFGGSLTGELFF TGTGCCAGCAGCTTTGGAGGTAGCCTCACCGGGGAGCTGTTTTTT
NA TRBJ2-6 TRBV7-9 once CASSLGEPGANVLTF TGTGCCAGCAGCTTAGGGGAACCTGGGGCCAACGTCCTGACTTTC
TRBD1 TRBJ2-7 TRBV10-3 NA CAISSGTGLDF TGTGCCATCAGTTCCGGGACAGGGCTCGACTTC
NA TRBJ1-1 TRBV28 once CASSSPGLDTEAFF TGTGCCAGCAGTTCACCGGGACTTGACACTGAAGCTTTCTTT
NA TRBJ2-5 TRBV6-6 NA CASSRTPGVETQYF TGTGCCAGCAGTCGGACACCCGGCGTCGAGACCCAGTACTTC
TRBD2 TRBJ2-7 TRBV2 once CASSGTSGYSYEQYF TGTGCCAGCAGTGGGACTAGCGGTTACTCCTACGAGCAGTACTTC
TRBD2 TRBJ2-7 TRBV4-3 NA CASSQVLAGTYEQYF TGCGCCAGCAGCCAAGTACTAGCGGGAACTTACGAGCAGTACTTC
NA TRBJ1-5 TRBV19 NA CASRDGSNQPQHF TGTGCCTCCCGGGACGGTAGCAATCAGCCCCAGCATTTT
NA TRBJ1-4 TRBV28 NA CASSTRQALNEKLFF TGTGCCAGCAGTACCCGACAGGCTCTTAATGAAAAACTGTTTTTT
TRBD2 TRBJ2-2 TRBV29-1 NA CSVESLTSSNTGELFF TGCAGCGTTGAATCCCTGACTAGCTCGAACACCGGGGAGCTGTTTTTT
NA TRBJ1-2 TRBV6-5 NA CASRTGSGYTF TGTGCCAGCCGCACAGGGAGTGGCTACACCTTC
NA TRBJ2-1 TRBV4-3 NA CASSQGGSNEQFF TGCGCCAGCAGCCAAGGAGGGTCCAATGAGCAGTTCTTC
TRBD1 TRBJ1-5 TRBV19 NA CARPTGSIRGSNQPQHF TGTGCCAGACCGACAGGGTCGATCCGGGGAAGCAATCAGCCCCAGCATTTT
NA TRBJ1-2 TRBV19 NA CASSQAGYVGYTF TGTGCCAGTAGTCAGGCAGGTTATGTTGGCTACACCTTC
TRBD1 TRBJ1-3 TRBV19 NA CASSMNRGGFFSGNTIYF TGTGCCAGTAGTATGAACCGAGGGGGCTTCTTCTCTGGAAACACCATATATTTT
TRBD2 TRBJ2-7 TRBV4-3 NA CASSQDNQREGPYEQYF TGCGCCAGCAGCCAAGATAACCAGCGGGAGGGCCCCTACGAGCAGTACTTC